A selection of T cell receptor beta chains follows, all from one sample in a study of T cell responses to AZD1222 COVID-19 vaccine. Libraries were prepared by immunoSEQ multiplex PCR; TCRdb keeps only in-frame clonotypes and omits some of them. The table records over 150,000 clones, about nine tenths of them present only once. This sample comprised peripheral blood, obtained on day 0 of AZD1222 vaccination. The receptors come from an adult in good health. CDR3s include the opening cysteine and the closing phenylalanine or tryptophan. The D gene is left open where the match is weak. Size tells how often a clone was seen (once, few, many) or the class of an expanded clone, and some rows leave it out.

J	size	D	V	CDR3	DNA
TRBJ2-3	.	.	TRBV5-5	CASSTLSSEDTQYF	TGTGCCAGCAGCACCCTCAGTAGTGAGGATACGCAGTATTTT
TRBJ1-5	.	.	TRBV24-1	CATSDFMGEQPQHF	TGTGCCACCAGTGATTTCATGGGAGAACAGCCCCAGCATTTT
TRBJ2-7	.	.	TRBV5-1	CASSPESYEQYF	TGCGCCAGCAGTCCAGAGTCCTACGAGCAGTACTTC
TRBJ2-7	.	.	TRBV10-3	CAISVDRSSYEQYF	TGTGCCATCAGTGTCGACAGGAGCTCCTACGAGCAGTACTTC
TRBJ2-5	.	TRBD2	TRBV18	CASSQNGLAGGSAQETQYF	TGTGCCAGCTCCCAAAACGGACTAGCGGGGGGTTCCGCCCAAGAGACCCAGTACTTC
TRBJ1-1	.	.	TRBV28	CASSLVNTEAFF	TGTGCCAGCAGTTTGGTGAACACTGAAGCTTTCTTT
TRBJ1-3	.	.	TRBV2	CASTGSGNTIYF	TGTGCCAGTACAGGATCTGGAAACACCATATATTTT
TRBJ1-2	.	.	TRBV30	CAWSVAANYGYTF	TGTGCCTGGAGTGTCGCAGCTAACTATGGCTACACCTTC
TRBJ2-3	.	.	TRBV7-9	CASNRAASTDTQYF	TGTGCCAGCAATCGGGCTGCTAGCACAGATACGCAGTATTTT
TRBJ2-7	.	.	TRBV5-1	CASSQFGAYEQYF	TGCGCCAGCAGCCAGTTCGGGGCCTACGAGCAGTACTTC
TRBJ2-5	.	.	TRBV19	CARRGETQYF	TGTGCCAGAAGGGGGGAGACCCAGTACTTC
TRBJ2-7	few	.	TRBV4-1	CASSQSEFYEQYF	TGCGCCAGCAGCCAGAGCGAATTCTACGAGCAGTACTTC
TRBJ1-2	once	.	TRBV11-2	CASSPSTYGYTF	TGTGCCAGCAGCCCATCCACCTATGGCTACACCTTC
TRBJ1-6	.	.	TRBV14	CASSQEWGEDSPLHF	TGTGCCAGCAGCCAAGAATGGGGCGAAGATTCACCCCTCCACTTT
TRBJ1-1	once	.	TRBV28	CASRDSSTEAFF	TGTGCCAGCAGGGACAGTTCCACTGAAGCTTTCTTT
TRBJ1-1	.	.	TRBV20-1	CSASPRPMNTEAFF	TGCAGTGCTAGTCCCAGGCCCATGAACACTGAAGCTTTCTTT
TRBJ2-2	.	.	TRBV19	CASSETGELFF	TGTGCCAGTAGTGAAACCGGGGAGCTGTTTTTT
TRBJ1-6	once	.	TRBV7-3	CASSTQENSPLHF	TGTGCCAGCAGTACCCAGGAGAATTCACCCCTCCACTTT
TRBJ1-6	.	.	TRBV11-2	CASSLVVGGKSPLHF	TGTGCCAGCAGCTTAGTGGTTGGGGGCAAATCACCCCTCCACTTT
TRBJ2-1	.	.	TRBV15	CATSGSRREQFF	TGTGCCACCAGCGGCTCGCGACGTGAGCAGTTCTTC
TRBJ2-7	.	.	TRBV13	CASSPRGGAYEQYF	TGTGCCAGCAGCCCCCGGGGAGGAGCCTACGAGCAGTACTTC
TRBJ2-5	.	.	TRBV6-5	CASSSGGLQETQYF	TGTGCCAGCAGTTCCGGAGGGCTCCAAGAGACCCAGTACTTC
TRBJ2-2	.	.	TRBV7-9	CASSLREGGELFF	TGTGCCAGCAGCTTAAGGGAAGGCGGGGAGCTGTTTTTT
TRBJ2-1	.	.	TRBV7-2	CASSLLGGPSNEQFF	TGTGCCAGCAGCTTACTTGGGGGGCCGTCCAATGAGCAGTTCTTC
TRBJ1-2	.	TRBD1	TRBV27	CASSLWGQGIGGYTF	TGTGCCAGCAGTTTATGGGGACAGGGAATAGGTGGCTACACCTTC
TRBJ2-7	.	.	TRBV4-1	CASSQGWDGAPAGEQYF	TGCGCCAGCAGCCAAGGATGGGATGGGGCCCCGGCGGGTGAGCAGTACTTC
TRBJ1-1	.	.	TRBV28	CASSSTAMNTEAFF	TGTGCCAGCAGTTCGACAGCCATGAACACTGAAGCTTTCTTT
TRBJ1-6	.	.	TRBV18	CASSPNSGEGDSPLHF	TGTGCCAGCTCACCTAACTCCGGGGAAGGCGATTCACCCCTCCACTTT
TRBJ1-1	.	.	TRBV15	CATQDALNTEAFF	TGTGCCACCCAGGACGCACTGAACACTGAAGCTTTCTTT
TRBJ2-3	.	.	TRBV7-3	CASSLNPAADTQYF	TGTGCCAGCAGTTTAAACCCAGCGGCAGATACGCAGTATTTT
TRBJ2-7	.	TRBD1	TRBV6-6	CASSYGAGGWSYEQYF	TGTGCCAGCAGTTACGGGGCAGGGGGATGGTCCTACGAGCAGTACTTC
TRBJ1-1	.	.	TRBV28	CASSPNRVNTEAFF	TGTGCCAGCAGTCCCAACAGGGTGAACACTGAAGCTTTCTTT
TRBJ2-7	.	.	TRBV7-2	CASSLGRSYEQYF	TGTGCCAGCAGCTTAGGAAGGAGTTACGAGCAGTACTTC
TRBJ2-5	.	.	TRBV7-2	CASSLAGASETQYF	TGTGCCAGCAGCTTAGCGGGTGCGAGCGAGACCCAGTACTTC
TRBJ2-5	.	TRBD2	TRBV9	CASSVATGGQETQYF	TGTGCCAGCAGCGTAGCTACGGGGGGCCAAGAGACCCAGTACTTC
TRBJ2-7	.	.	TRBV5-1	CASSLGDSPYEQYF	TGCGCCAGCAGCCTCGGTGACAGTCCCTACGAGCAGTACTTC
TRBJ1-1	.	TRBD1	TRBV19	CASSPRQGFTEAFF	TGTGCCAGTAGTCCGCGACAGGGGTTCACTGAAGCTTTCTTT
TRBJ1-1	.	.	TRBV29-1	CSVAWGAVEAFF	TGCAGCGTTGCGTGGGGGGCGGTCGAAGCTTTCTTT
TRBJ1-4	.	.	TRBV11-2	CASSLGRRTNEKLFF	TGTGCCAGCAGCTTAGGCAGAAGAACTAATGAAAAACTGTTTTTT
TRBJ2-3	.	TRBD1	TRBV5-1	CASSLVTGVGTDTQYF	TGCGCCAGCAGCTTGGTTACAGGGGTCGGGACAGATACGCAGTATTTT
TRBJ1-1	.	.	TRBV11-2	CASSLDSYMNTEAFF	TGTGCCAGCAGCTTGGACAGCTACATGAACACTGAAGCTTTCTTT
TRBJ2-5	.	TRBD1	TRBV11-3	CASSVYIGTGPETQYF	TGTGCCAGCAGCGTATATATCGGGACAGGGCCAGAGACCCAGTACTTC
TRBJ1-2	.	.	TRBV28	CASSLIVGARVGYTF	TGTGCCAGCAGTTTAATTGTCGGCGCCCGGGTTGGCTACACCTTC
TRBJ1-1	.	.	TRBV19	CASSIYGGAEAFF	TGTGCCAGTAGTATATACGGGGGGGCTGAAGCTTTCTTT
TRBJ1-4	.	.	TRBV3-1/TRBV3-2	CASSQAELLSSEKLFF	TGTGCCAGCAGCCAAGCGGAACTACTTAGCAGTGAAAAACTGTTTTTT
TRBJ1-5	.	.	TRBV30	CAWSGDEGFLVGPQHF	TGTGCCTGGAGTGGGGATGAAGGTTTTTTAGTGGGGCCCCAGCATTTT
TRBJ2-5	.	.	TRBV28	CASSLLHRETQYF	TGTGCCAGCAGTTTACTCCATAGGGAGACCCAGTACTTC
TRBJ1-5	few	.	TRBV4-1	CASSQVPLATQHF	TGCGCCAGCAGCCAAGTTCCTTTGGCGACCCAGCATTTT
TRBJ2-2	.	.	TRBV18	CASSPVETGELFF	TGTGCCAGCTCACCGGTCGAAACCGGGGAGCTGTTTTTT
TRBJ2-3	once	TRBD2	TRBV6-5	CASSPGLARDTQYF	TGTGCCAGCAGTCCGGGACTAGCGAGAGATACGCAGTATTTT
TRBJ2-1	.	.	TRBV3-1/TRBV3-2	CASSQLASSYNEQFF	TGTGCCAGCAGCCAACTTGCGAGCTCCTACAATGAGCAGTTCTTC
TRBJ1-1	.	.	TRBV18	CASSPPPGDMNTEAFF	TGTGCCAGCTCACCACCCCCAGGGGACATGAACACTGAAGCTTTCTTT
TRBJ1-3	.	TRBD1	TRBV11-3	CASSRGQGSGNTIYF	TGTGCCAGCAGCCGGGGACAGGGTTCTGGAAACACCATATATTTT
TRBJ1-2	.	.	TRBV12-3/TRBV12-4	CASSDLRRYGYTF	TGTGCCAGCAGTGACCTTAGGAGGTATGGCTACACCTTC
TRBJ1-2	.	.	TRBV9	CASSVEGGYWGYTF	TGTGCCAGCAGCGTAGAGGGTGGATACTGGGGCTACACCTTC